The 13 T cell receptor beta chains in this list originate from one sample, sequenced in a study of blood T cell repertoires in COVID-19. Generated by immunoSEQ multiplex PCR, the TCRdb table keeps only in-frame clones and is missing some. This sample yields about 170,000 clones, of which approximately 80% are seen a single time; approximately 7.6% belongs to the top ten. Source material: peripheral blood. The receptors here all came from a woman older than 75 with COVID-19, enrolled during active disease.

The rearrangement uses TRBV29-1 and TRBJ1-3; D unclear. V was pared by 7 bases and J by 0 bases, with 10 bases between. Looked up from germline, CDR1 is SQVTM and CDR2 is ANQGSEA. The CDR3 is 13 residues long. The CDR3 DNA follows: TGCAGCGCTTGGAGTCGCTCTGGAAACACCATATATTTT. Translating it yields CSAWSRSGNTIYF.

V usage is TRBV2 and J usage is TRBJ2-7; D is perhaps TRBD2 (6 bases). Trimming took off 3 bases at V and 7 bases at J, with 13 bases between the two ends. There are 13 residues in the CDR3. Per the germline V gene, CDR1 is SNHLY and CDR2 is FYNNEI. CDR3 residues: CASSEDGGLEQYF. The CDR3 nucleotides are TGTGCCAGCAGTGAGGATGGAGGGTTGGAGCAGTACTTC.

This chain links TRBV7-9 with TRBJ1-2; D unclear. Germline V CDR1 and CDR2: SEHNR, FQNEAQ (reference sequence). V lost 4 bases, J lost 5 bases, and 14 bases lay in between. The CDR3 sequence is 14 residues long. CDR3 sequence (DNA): TGTGCCAGCAGCTCCGCCGGGAAGGGATATGGCTACACCTTC. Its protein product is CASSSAGKGYGYTF.

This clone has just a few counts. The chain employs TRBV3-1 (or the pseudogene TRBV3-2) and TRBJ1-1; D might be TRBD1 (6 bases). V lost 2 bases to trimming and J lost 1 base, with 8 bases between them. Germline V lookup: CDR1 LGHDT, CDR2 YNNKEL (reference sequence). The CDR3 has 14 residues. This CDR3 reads CASSQLQGNTEAFF. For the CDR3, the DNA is TGTGCCAGCAGCCAATTACAGGGGAACACTGAAGCTTTCTTT.

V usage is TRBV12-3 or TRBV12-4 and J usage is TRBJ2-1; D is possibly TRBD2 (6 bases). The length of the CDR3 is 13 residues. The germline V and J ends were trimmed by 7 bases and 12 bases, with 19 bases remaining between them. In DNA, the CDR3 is TGTGCCAGCACTCCGATGCCCGGGACTCCGCAGTTCTTC. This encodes CASTPMPGTPQFF.

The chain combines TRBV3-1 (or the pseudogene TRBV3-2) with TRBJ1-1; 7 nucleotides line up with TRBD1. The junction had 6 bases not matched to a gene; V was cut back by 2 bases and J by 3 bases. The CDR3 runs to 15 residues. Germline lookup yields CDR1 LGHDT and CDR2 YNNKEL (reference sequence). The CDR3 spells CASSQKGAAYTEAFF. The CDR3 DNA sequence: TGTGCCAGCAGCCAAAAGGGGGCAGCGTACACTGAAGCTTTCTTT.

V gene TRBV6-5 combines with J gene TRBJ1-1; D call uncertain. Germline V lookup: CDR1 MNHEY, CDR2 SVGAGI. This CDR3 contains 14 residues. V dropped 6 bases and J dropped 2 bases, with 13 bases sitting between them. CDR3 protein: CASRRAGFNTEAFF. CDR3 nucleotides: TGTGCCAGCAGACGAGCGGGTTTCAACACTGAAGCTTTCTTT.

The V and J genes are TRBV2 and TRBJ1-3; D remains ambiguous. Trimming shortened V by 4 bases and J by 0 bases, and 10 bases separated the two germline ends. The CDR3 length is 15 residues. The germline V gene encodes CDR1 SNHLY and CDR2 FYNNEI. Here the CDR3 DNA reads TGTGCCAGCAGTGGACTCACCACCTCTGGAAACACCATATATTTT. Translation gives CASSGLTTSGNTIYF.

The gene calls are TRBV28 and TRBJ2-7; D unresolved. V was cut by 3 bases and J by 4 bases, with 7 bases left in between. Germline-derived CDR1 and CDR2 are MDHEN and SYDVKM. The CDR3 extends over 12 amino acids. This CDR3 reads CASSFGRYEQYF. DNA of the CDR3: TGTGCCAGCAGTTTTGGCCGTTACGAGCAGTACTTC.

CDR3 sequence: CASSPRIHPSGYGYTF. The CDR3 coding sequence is TGTGCCAGCAGCCCGCGTATACATCCCTCGGGGTATGGCTACACCTTC. V is TRBV7-2 and J is TRBJ1-2; the D is unclear. Per germline, CDR1 SGHTA and CDR2 FQGNSA. The CDR3 sequence is 16 residues long. V was trimmed by 5 bases and J by 5 bases, leaving 21 bases between them.

The DNA for the CDR3 is TGCAGCGTTGTTACAGGAGTTAATGAAAAACTGTTTTTT. As protein: CSVVTGVNEKLFF. This chain connects TRBV29-1 to TRBJ1-4, with a tentative D call TRBD1 (5 bases). CDR3 length equals 13 residues. Trimming took 4 bases from V and 4 from J, leaving 10 bases between them. Germline lookup yields CDR1 SQVTM and CDR2 ANQGSEA. Using reference TRBV29-1 and TRBJ1-4 for the parts outside the CDR3, the full variable domain is SAVISQKPSRDICQRGTSLTIQCQVDSQVTMMFWYRQQPGQSLTLIATANQGSEATYESGFVIDKFPISRPNLTFSTLTVSNMSPEDSSIYLCSVVTGVNEKLFFGSGTQLSVL.

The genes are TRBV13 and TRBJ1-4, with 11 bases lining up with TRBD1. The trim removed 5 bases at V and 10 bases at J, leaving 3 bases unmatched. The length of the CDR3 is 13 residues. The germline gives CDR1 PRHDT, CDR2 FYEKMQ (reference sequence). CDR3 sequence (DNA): TGTGCCAGCAGCCAAGGGACAGGGGGAAAACTGTTTTTT. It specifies CASSQGTGGKLFF. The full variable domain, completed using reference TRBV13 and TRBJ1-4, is AAGVIQSPRHLIKEKRETATLKCYPIPRHDTVYWYQQGPGQDPQFLISFYEKMQSDKGSIPDRFSAQQFSDYHSELNMSSLELGDSALYFCASSQGTGGKLFFGSGTQLSVL.

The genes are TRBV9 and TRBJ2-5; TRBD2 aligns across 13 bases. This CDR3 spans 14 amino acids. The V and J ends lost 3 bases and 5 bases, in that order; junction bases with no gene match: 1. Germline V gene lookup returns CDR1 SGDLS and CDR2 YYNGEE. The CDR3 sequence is CASSATSGRETQYF. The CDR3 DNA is TGTGCCAGCAGCGCGACTAGCGGGAGGGAGACCCAGTACTTC.